This T cell receptor (beta chain) emerged from a study of blood T cell repertoires in COVID-19. The CDR3 has 12 residues. The V end was cut by 2 bases, the J end by 6 bases, with 7 bases between. The germline gives CDR1 SGHNT, CDR2 YENEEA. Original methodology: Nucleated cell counts were estimated from reference gene primer amplification. The method was immunoSEQ multiplex PCR; TCRdb's version includes in-frame clones alone and lacks a portion of them. V and J calls and clone size follow that table, whereas D and trimming were derived from the DNA. Of some 120,000 clones listed, more than 90% are singletons.

Sequences were obtained from peripheral blood. The sequence came from a man in his forties or fifties with active COVID-19. The chain couples TRBV11-3 to TRBJ2-5; D unresolved. CDR3 residues: CASSLSSKTQYF. The DNA of the CDR3 is TGTGCCAGCAGCTTATCCTCTAAGACCCAGTACTTC.